Below, 16 T cell receptor beta chains from the same sample are listed, as sequenced in a study of breast tumors, draining lymph nodes, adjacent tissues. Samples came from axillary lymph nodes draining the breast cancer. Via MiXCR, TCRdb re-called the multiplex PCR reads, giving one row per CDR3 protein. Here the sample spans approximately 210,000 distinct CDR3 sequences, less than 45% being singletons. The sample consisted of axillary lymph node tissue. Receptor source: a female donor with breast cancer. Some clones in this sample may be carry-over from other donors' samples.

The table lists this clonotype with many counts. CDR3 nucleotides: TGCAGTGCTTTCGATAGCGTAGGGTCCACAGATACGCAGTATTTT. This encodes CSAFDSVGSTDTQYF. The chain couples TRBV20-1 to TRBJ2-3; perhaps TRBD2 as D (5 bases). The V end lost 5 bases, the J end lost 2 bases, and 17 bases lay between the germline ends. Germline V gene lookup returns CDR1 DFQATT and CDR2 SNEGSKA (reference sequence). The length of the CDR3 is 15 residues.

Concerning this clonotype itself: Just one base apart from a much larger clone, this may be a read error. The rearrangement uses TRBV9 and TRBJ2-5, with D perhaps matching TRBD1 (6 bases). Germline CDR1 is SGDLS and CDR2 is YYNGEE. The CDR3 has 14 amino acids. Here the CDR3 reads CASSQSRGIETQSF. The CDR3 coding sequence is TGTGCCAGCAGCCAATCTAGGGGGATAGAGACCCAGTCCTTC.

This clonotype was seen ten or more times. The junction departs from germline at one end; a sequencing error may be responsible. V and J are TRBV7-7 and TRBJ2-3; 10 nucleotides agree with TRBD2. Germline V lookup: CDR1 SSHAT, CDR2 FNYEAQ (reference sequence). The CDR3 loop spans 15 amino acids. The CDR3: CASSLSGGDGDTQYF. The DNA for the CDR3 is TGTGCTAGCAGCTTAAGCGGGGGGGATGGAGATACGCAGTATTTT.

The chain joins TRBV3-1 to TRBJ2-7; D possibly matches TRBD1 or TRBD2 (5 bases each). V was clipped by 4 bases and J by 1 base, with 11 bases between them. From germline, CDR1 is LGHDT and CDR2 YNNKEL (reference sequence). The CDR3 is 14 amino acids. CDR3 sequence (DNA): TGTGCCAGCAGCCGGGGACGGGCTTCCTACGAGCAGTACTTC. Its translation: CASSRGRASYEQYF.

For this clonotype: This clone may be a read error of a much larger clone one base away. V is TRBV6-1 and J is TRBJ2-7; D call uncertain. Germline CDR1 is MNHNS and CDR2 is SASEGT. The CDR3 consists of 13 residues. Trimming removed 5 bases from V and 2 bases from J, with 10 bases in between. The CDR3 DNA reads as TGTGCCAGCAGTCCCGGGTCCCCCTACGAGCAGTACTTC. Its translation is CASSPGSPYEQYF.

Ten or more counts support this clonotype. V gene TRBV6-5 combines with J gene TRBJ2-2; weak D call: TRBD2 (5 bases). Trimming shortened V by 1 base and J by 3 bases, and 12 bases separated the two germline ends. CDR1 MNHEY and CDR2 SVGAGI come from the germline V gene. The CDR3 spans 16 residues. CDR3 in amino acids: CASSYLTGIHTGELFF. The CDR3 DNA reads as TGTGCCAGCAGTTACTTGACCGGGATCCACACCGGGGAGCTGTTTTTT.

The V gene is TRBV28, the J gene TRBJ1-2, with 7 bases fitting TRBD1. With V trimmed by 5 bases and J by 6 bases, 9 bases remained unmatched. CDR3 length equals 14 residues. Germline CDR1 reads MDHEN; CDR2 reads SYDVKM. CDR3 nucleotides: TGTGCCAGCAGTGTTGACAGGGAGGTAGATGGCTACACCTTC. Its translation: CASSVDREVDGYTF.

The CDR3 region has the DNA TGTGCCACCAGCAGAGATCGGACAGGGGGCAACGAGCAGTACTTC. Translation gives CATSRDRTGGNEQYF. The J gene is TRBJ2-7, the V gene TRBV15, with 11 bases that match TRBD1. In germline, CDR1 is LNHNV, CDR2 YYDKDF (reference sequence). This CDR3 comprises 15 residues. Trimming took 0 bases from V and 5 from J; bases not matched to a gene: 3.

This clonotype was picked up many times. The chain carries TRBV20-1 and TRBJ2-2, with 9 bases identical to TRBD1. Germline V gene lookup returns CDR1 DFQATT and CDR2 SNEGSKA (reference sequence). The CDR3 loop spans 16 amino acids. The V segment lost 0 bases and the J segment 3 bases; nucleotides outside the gene matches: 5. CDR3 DNA: TGCAGTGCTAGAGATCCAAGGACAGGGGACACCGGGGAGCTGTTTTTT. Translated: CSARDPRTGDTGELFF.

The rearrangement joins TRBV3-1 to TRBJ2-7; TRBD2 matches 10 bases. CDR3 length equals 16 residues. Germline loops: CDR1 LGHDT, CDR2 YNNKEL (reference sequence). Losses at the gene ends were 5 bases for V and 2 bases for J; bases not matched to a gene: 9. CDR3 nucleotides: TGTGCCAGCAGCTCATCTAGCGGGAGACCCACCTACGAGCAGTACTTC. Translation: CASSSSSGRPTYEQYF.

This clonotype was observed a single time. The CDR3 spells CASSERLGGPGNEKLFF. CDR3 sequence (DNA): TGCGCCAGCAGTGAGAGGCTGGGGGGGCCCGGCAATGAAAAACTGTTTTTT. The chain employs TRBV10-2 and TRBJ1-4; D possibly corresponds to TRBD1 (6 bases). The germline CDR1 and CDR2 sequences are WSHSY and SAAADI. The CDR3 has 17 amino acids. V gave up 2 bases and J gave up 5 bases, with 18 bases separating them.

This clonotype was seen many times. The chain combines TRBV20-1 with TRBJ1-2, with D possibly TRBD1 on 5 matching bases. The CDR3 is 13 amino acids. Germline V gene lookup returns CDR1 DFQATT and CDR2 SNEGSKA (reference sequence). The V gene lost 1 base and the J gene lost 8 bases, with 14 bases spanning the gap. CDR3 coding DNA: TGCAGTGCTAGAGTTTCAGGGTCTGGCGGCTACACCTTC. Protein: CSARVSGSGGYTF.

In its sample, this clonotype was seen a few times. The chain combines TRBV6-6 with TRBJ2-1; the match to TRBD2 covers 8 bases. Germline-derived CDR1 and CDR2 are MNHNY and SVGAGI (reference sequence). V lost 7 bases to trimming and J lost 5 bases; unmatched junction nucleotides: 10. The CDR3 spans 15 residues. The CDR3 coding sequence is TGTGCCAGCATCAAAGGACTAGCAGGGAACAATGAGCAGTTCTTC. It specifies CASIKGLAGNNEQFF.

This clonotype was picked up a small number of times. This sequence may be a read error, since a much larger clone differs from it by one base. The chain joins TRBV12-3 or TRBV12-4 to TRBJ1-2, with D possibly matching TRBD1 (5 bases). The CDR3 has 15 amino acids. The V end lost 3 bases, the J end lost 0 bases, and 11 bases lay between the germline ends. CDR3 sequence: CASSFTGPTNYGYTF. As DNA, the CDR3 is TGTGCCAGCAGTTTCACAGGCCCGACTAACTATGGCTACACCTTC.

This clonotype was seen at least ten times. V gene TRBV7-9 combines with J gene TRBJ1-2; D remains ambiguous. The CDR3 length is 14 residues. Germline CDR1 and CDR2: SEHNR and FQNEAQ (reference sequence). V gave up 3 bases and J gave up 1 base, with 9 bases separating them. The CDR3 reads CASSFSGFNYGYTF. In DNA, the CDR3 is TGTGCCAGCAGCTTTTCTGGGTTTAACTATGGCTACACCTTC.

This clonotype was observed many times. The gene calls are TRBV19 and TRBJ1-5; D gene unclear. V shed 0 bases and J shed 0 bases, with 6 bases lying between them. CDR1 and CDR2 (germline): LNHDA, SQIVND (reference sequence). The CDR3 sequence is 15 residues long. CDR3 DNA sequence: TGTGCCAGTAGTATAGAACCCGATAGCAATCAGCCCCAGCATTTT. As protein: CASSIEPDSNQPQHF.